The 10 T cell receptor beta chains in this list originate from one sample, sequenced in a study of T cell responses to AZD1222 COVID-19 vaccine. Generated by immunoSEQ multiplex PCR, the TCRdb table keeps only in-frame clones and is missing some. The sample has more than 95,000 clones, approximately 86% seen once. Sequencing used peripheral blood, obtained on day 0 of AZD1222 vaccination. The source of these receptors is an adult in good health.

The genes are TRBV5-1 and TRBJ2-1; 13 bases line up with TRBD2. Per germline, CDR1 SGHRS and CDR2 YFSETQ. Losses at the gene ends were 6 bases for V and 3 bases for J; bases not matched to a gene: 6. The CDR3 is 16 amino acids. The CDR3 nucleotides are TGCGCCAGCACCGCGGGACTAGCGGGAAGCTACAATGAGCAGTTCTTC. Its protein product is CASTAGLAGSYNEQFF.

The chain combines TRBV5-1 with TRBJ2-7; 8 bases line up with TRBD2. V was pared by 3 bases and J by 2 bases, with 7 bases of the junction left unmatched. This CDR3 is 15 amino acids long. The germline gives CDR1 SGHRS, CDR2 YFSETQ. CDR3 DNA sequence: TGCGCCAGCAGCTGGCTAGCGGGTGATACCTACGAGCAGTACTTC. It specifies CASSWLAGDTYEQYF.

The chain carries TRBV7-9 and TRBJ1-2, with 7 positions matching TRBD1. Germline V gene sequence: CDR1 SEHNR, CDR2 FQNEAQ (reference sequence). This CDR3 comprises 14 residues. Losses at the gene ends were 7 bases for V and 5 bases for J; bases not matched to a gene: 10. The CDR3 loop reads CASNPMDRPYGYTF. For the CDR3, the DNA is TGTGCCAGCAACCCTATGGACAGGCCGTATGGCTACACCTTC.

The rearrangement links TRBV13 to TRBJ1-1, with D possibly matching TRBD1 (6 bases). The CDR3 spans 14 residues. Germline loops: CDR1 PRHDT, CDR2 FYEKMQ (reference sequence). Trimming stripped 2 bases from V and 5 bases from J, with 12 bases between. This CDR3 is CASSLKQGRTEAFF. CDR3 sequence (DNA): TGTGCCAGCAGCTTAAAACAGGGTCGGACTGAAGCTTTCTTT.

J is TRBJ1-5 and V is TRBV27; a weak D match, TRBD1 (6 bases). The CDR3 totals 15 residues. V shed 0 bases and J shed 7 bases, with 13 bases lying between them. Germline V gene sequence: CDR1 MNHEY, CDR2 SMNVEV (reference sequence). CDR3 in amino acids: CASSLSGAGDQPQHF. In nucleotides, the CDR3 is TGTGCCAGCAGTTTATCGGGGGCAGGGGACCAGCCCCAGCATTTT.

The CDR3 reads CASSTNRGTEAFF. In DNA, the CDR3 is TGTGCCAGCAGCACAAACAGGGGAACTGAAGCTTTCTTT. The chain recombines TRBV5-8 with TRBJ1-1, with 7 bases identical to TRBD1. The CDR3 spans 13 residues. Germline V gene sequence: CDR1 SGHTS, CDR2 YDEGEE. V was clipped by 4 bases and J by 5 bases; unmatched bases: 5.

The chain joins TRBV11-3 to TRBJ2-1; D uncertain. The CDR3 is made up of 16 amino acids. V gave up 5 bases and J gave up 0 bases, with 14 bases separating them. The germline gives CDR1 SGHNT, CDR2 YENEEA. In DNA, the CDR3 is TGTGCCAGCAGCGGTGGGGATAGGGTCTCCTACAATGAGCAGTTCTTC. Its protein is CASSGGDRVSYNEQFF.

The V call is TRBV6-5, the J call TRBJ1-1; tentatively, D is TRBD1 (5 bases). CDR3 size: 13 residues. The V gene lost 0 bases and the J gene lost 10 bases, with 12 bases spanning the gap. From germline, CDR1 is MNHEY and CDR2 SVGAGI. The CDR3 DNA reads as TGTGCCAGCAGTTACTCGGGAGGGGTTGGAGCTTTCTTT. Protein: CASSYSGGVGAFF.

This clone was counted only a few times. The chain combines TRBV7-2 with TRBJ2-1; possible D gene TRBD2, 7 bases. This CDR3 comprises 16 residues. V lost 2 bases to trimming and J lost 6 bases, with 17 bases between them. CDR1 is SGHTA and CDR2 is FQGNSA in the germline V gene. The CDR3 is CASSLKMGASGNEQFF. In DNA, the CDR3 is TGTGCCAGCAGCTTAAAAATGGGGGCTAGCGGCAATGAGCAGTTCTTC.

This clone showed up just once. This chain connects TRBV4-3 to TRBJ2-2, with D maybe TRBD1 (6 bases). Deletions cut 0 bases from V and 2 bases from J, with 16 bases between. This CDR3 region has 18 residues. Looked up from germline, CDR1 is LGHNA and CDR2 is YSLEER. The CDR3 loop reads CASSQEGRLGQNTGELFF. The CDR3 DNA reads as TGCGCCAGCAGCCAAGAGGGGCGGTTGGGACAAAACACCGGGGAGCTGTTTTTT.